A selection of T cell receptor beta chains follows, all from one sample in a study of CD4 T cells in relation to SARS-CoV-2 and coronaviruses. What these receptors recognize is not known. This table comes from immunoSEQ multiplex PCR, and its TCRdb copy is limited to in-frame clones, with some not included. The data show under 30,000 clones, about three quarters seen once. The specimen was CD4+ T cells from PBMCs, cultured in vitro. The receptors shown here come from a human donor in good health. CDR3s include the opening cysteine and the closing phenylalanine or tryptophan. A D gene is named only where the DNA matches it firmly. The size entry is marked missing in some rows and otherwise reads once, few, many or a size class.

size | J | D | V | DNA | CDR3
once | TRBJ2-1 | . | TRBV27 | TGTGCCAGCAGCCCACGGGGGAGCATACGGGCCAATGAGCAGTTCTTC | CASSPRGSIRANEQFF
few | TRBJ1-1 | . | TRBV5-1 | TGCGCCAGCAGCTTGTTAACGGAGAACACTGAAGCTTTCTTT | CASSLLTENTEAFF
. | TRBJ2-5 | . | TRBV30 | TGTGCCTGGAGTGTGGAGGTGTTGGAGACCCAGTACTTC | CAWSVEVLETQYF
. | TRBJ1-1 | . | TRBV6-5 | TGTGCCAGCAGTTTTGGGGGGACTGAAGCTTTCTTT | CASSFGGTEAFF
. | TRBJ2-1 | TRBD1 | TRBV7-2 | TGTGCCAGCAGTTCGACAGGGGGCAGGGACAATGAGCAGTTCTTC | CASSSTGGRDNEQFF
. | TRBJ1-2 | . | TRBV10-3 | TGTGCCATCAGTGTTCAGGGGACGCTCTCCGGTGGCTACACCTTC | CAISVQGTLSGGYTF
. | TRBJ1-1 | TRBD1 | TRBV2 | TGTGCCAGCAGCTATGGGACAGGGAAAAAGGCTTTCTTT | CASSYGTGKKAFF
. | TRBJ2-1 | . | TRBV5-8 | TGTGCCAGCAGCTTTAAGATAGTGCAGCCGTTCTTC | CASSFKIVQPFF
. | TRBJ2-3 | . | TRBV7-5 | TGTGCCAGAAGCTTCCTCAACAACCCCGGGGAGACAGATACGCAGTATTTT | CARSFLNNPGETDTQYF
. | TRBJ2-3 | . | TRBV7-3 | TGTGCCAGCAGCTTAGGGGCGGCCACAGATACGCAGTATTTT | CASSLGAATDTQYF